This entry concerns a single TCR beta chain. Trimming shortened V by 3 bases and J by 2 bases, and 10 bases separated the two germline ends. Per germline, CDR1 GTSNPN and CDR2 SVGIG (reference sequence). The CDR3 has 13 amino acids. The source of the sample is a study of OX40 agonist ivuxolimab in advanced cancers. Here immunoSEQ multiplex PCR was the method, and the copy in TCRdb shows in-frame clones only, minus some. The data hold around 80,000 clones, with around 90% observed a single time. The sample here was CD4+ or CD8+ T cells sorted from blood, taken in a trial of the OX40 agonist ivuxolimab. J is TRBJ2-5 and V is TRBV30; D is undetermined. This clonotype was sampled from an adult with an advanced solid tumor such as melanoma, head and neck, liver or kidney cancer. The CDR3 loop reads CAWSRMSQETQYF. The CDR3 DNA follows: TGTGCCTGGAGCAGAATGAGTCAAGAGACCCAGTACTTC.